This T cell receptor beta chain is from a study of OX40 agonist ivuxolimab in advanced cancers. Study-wide context: Ivuxolimab is a fully human IgG2 antibody that activates OX40 (CD134). Past anti-PD-1, anti-PD-L1 or anti-CTLA-4 therapy was accepted, and 30% to 45% had received some.

V dropped 0 bases and J dropped 14; count of bases not matched to a gene: 12. Germline CDR1 and CDR2: SQVTM and ANQGSEA. This CDR3 spans 13 amino acids. General observations from the study: Part of the nonresponder group also had normalized T-cell clonal expansion that was low. In the 0.1 to 3.0 mg/kg range, CD4+ and CD8+ blood T cells had expanded clonally by week 6.

Regarding this clone: No antigen is known for it.

Assay used: immunoSEQ multiplex PCR; TCRdb lists only in-frame clones, some missing. This table has about 13,000 clones, approximately 78% appearing once. Sequenced material: CD4+ or CD8+ T cells sorted from blood, taken in a trial of the OX40 agonist ivuxolimab. The chain couples TRBV29-1 to TRBJ2-5; TRBD2 aligns across 7 bases. This TCR came from an adult with an advanced solid tumor such as melanoma, head and neck, liver or kidney cancer. CDR3 loop: CSVEDPTALAVYF. CDR3 bases: TGCAGCGTTGAAGATCCCACTGCGCTAGCGGTTTACTTC.